A single sample gave rise to the 31 T cell receptor beta chains below, sequenced in a study of blood T cell repertoires in COVID-19. Method: immunoSEQ multiplex PCR; TCRdb's copy keeps in-frame clones and lacks some. The table includes approximately 210,000 clones, 82% detected once. The sequencing sample was made of PBMCs or T cells enriched from blood (not recorded which). All receptors derive from a woman between 55 and 75 years old who had recovered from COVID-19.

The rearrangement joins TRBV3-1 (or the pseudogene TRBV3-2) to TRBJ1-3, with 7 bases aligning to TRBD1. V was pared by 4 bases and J by 1 base, with 4 bases of the junction left unmatched. This CDR3 comprises 15 residues. Germline V gene lookup returns CDR1 LGHDT and CDR2 YNNKEL (reference sequence). CDR3 region: CASSRDRASGNTIYF. The CDR3 nucleotides are TGTGCCAGCAGCCGAGACAGGGCTTCTGGAAACACCATATATTTT.

J is TRBJ2-2 and V is TRBV4-2; TRBD1 might be the D (5 bases). CDR3 length equals 16 residues. V lost 1 base and J lost 0, with 9 bases in between. Germline loops: CDR1 LGHNA, CDR2 YNFKEQ. This CDR3 reads CASSQAKTANTGELFF. CDR3 DNA: TGTGCCAGCAGCCAAGCCAAGACAGCGAACACCGGGGAGCTGTTTTTT.

CDR3 in DNA: TGTGCCAGCCGGCCCGGGACAGGGGATCAGCCCCAGCATTTT. Protein sequence: CASRPGTGDQPQHF. The chain carries TRBV19 and TRBJ1-5; TRBD1 matches at 10 bases. This CDR3 is built from 14 residues. Germline V lookup: CDR1 LNHDA, CDR2 SQIVND (reference sequence). V dropped 9 bases and J dropped 5; count of bases not matched to a gene: 7.

CDR3 sequence (DNA): TGTGCCACCAGCAGAATAACGGATTCACCCCTCCACTTT. Its translation: CATSRITDSPLHF. The rearrangement uses TRBV15 and TRBJ1-6; the D is unclear. Trimming cost V 2 bases and J 8 bases, with 7 bases left between them. The CDR3 length is 13 residues. Germline V gene sequence: CDR1 LNHNV, CDR2 YYDKDF (reference sequence).

This chain connects TRBV5-1 to TRBJ1-1; TRBD1 matches 7 bases. CDR3 size: 14 residues. The J segment lost 0 bases and the V segment lost 3 bases, leaving 2 bases of the junction unmatched. Germline V gene data show CDR1 as SGHRS and CDR2 as YFSETQ. CDR3 protein: CASSWDSMNTEAFF. CDR3 sequence (DNA): TGCGCCAGCAGCTGGGACAGCATGAACACTGAAGCTTTCTTT.

The chain joins TRBV13 to TRBJ2-3, with 9 bases aligning to TRBD1. The CDR3 extends over 16 amino acids. V gave up 1 base and J gave up 2 bases; unmatched junction bases: 4. Germline CDR1 and CDR2: PRHDT and FYEKMQ (reference sequence). CDR3 coding DNA: TGTGCCAGCAGCTTAGCAGGGACAGGGAACACAGATACGCAGTATTTT. This translates into CASSLAGTGNTDTQYF.

This clone was counted between two and nine times. V is TRBV9 and J is TRBJ1-3; TRBD1 matches at 7 bases. Per the germline V gene, CDR1 is SGDLS and CDR2 is YYNGEE. Trimming at V came to 4 bases and at J to 2 bases, leaving 3 bases not matched to a gene. The CDR3 has 14 amino acids. The CDR3 sequence: CASSIQGAGNTIYF. CDR3 DNA sequence: TGTGCCAGCAGCATCCAGGGGGCTGGAAACACCATATATTTT.

The chain links TRBV5-1 to TRBJ2-3, with D perhaps TRBD1 (5 bases). Germline lookup yields CDR1 SGHRS and CDR2 YFSETQ. The length of the CDR3 is 17 residues. Trimming left V 4 bases short and J 2 bases short, with 20 bases between. This CDR3 is CASSRTSQGTFTDTQYF. The CDR3 nucleotides read TGCGCCAGCAGCCGGACATCTCAGGGAACCTTCACAGATACGCAGTATTTT.

This clone was seen at least ten times. A junction end diverges from the germline sequence, so it may reflect a read error. The rearrangement links TRBV5-1 to TRBJ2-5, with D possibly matching TRBD2 (6 bases). Per the germline V gene, CDR1 is SGHRS and CDR2 is YFSETQ. CDR3 size: 13 residues. The CDR3 here is CATSRDSKETQYF. The CDR3 nucleotides read TGCGCCACCAGCCGGGACTCCAAAGAGACCCAGTACTTC.

The chain recombines TRBV18 with TRBJ1-6; TRBD1 is a possible D gene (6 bases). The CDR3 length is 15 residues. CDR1 KGHSH and CDR2 LQKENI come from the germline V gene. V was cut by 2 bases and J by 10 bases, with 15 bases left in between. In DNA form, the CDR3 reads TGTGCCAGCTCACCAGCCGGGACACGCGAGTCACCCCTCCACTTT. Its protein product is CASSPAGTRESPLHF.

Only one count was recorded for this clone. The CDR3 DNA reads as TGTGCCAGCAGCCAAGGGTTTGAGGGGGTCTGGACGCAGTATTTT. It encodes CASSQGFEGVWTQYF. The J gene is TRBJ2-3, the V gene TRBV3-1 (or the pseudogene TRBV3-2); perhaps TRBD1 as D (6 bases). Trimming took off 1 base at V and 9 bases at J, with 17 bases between the two ends. The length of the CDR3 is 15 residues. The germline V gene encodes CDR1 LGHDT and CDR2 YNNKEL (reference sequence).

The rearrangement uses TRBV5-1 and TRBJ2-6; maybe TRBD2 (5 bases). CDR1 SGHRS and CDR2 YFSETQ come from the germline V gene. The CDR3 is 17 amino acids. The V and J ends lost 0 bases and 1 base respectively, with 11 bases between them. The CDR3 DNA reads TGCGCCAGCAGCTTGGTGGTCTCGGGATCTGGGGCCAACGTCCTGACTTTC. Amino acid sequence: CASSLVVSGSGANVLTF.

This clone was counted a few times. The V and J genes are TRBV19 and TRBJ2-5, with 13 bases fitting TRBD2. There are 16 residues in the CDR3. CDR1 is LNHDA, CDR2 SQIVND, per germline (reference sequence). Trimming removed 5 bases from V and 4 bases from J; junction bases left unmatched: 7. CDR3 bases: TGTGCCAGTAGTGTGACTAGCGGGGGGCAGGGAGAGACCCAGTACTTC. It codes for CASSVTSGGQGETQYF.

This clone was detected once. The rearrangement uses TRBV6-5 and TRBJ1-3; D is possibly TRBD1 (6 bases). V lost 11 bases and J lost 2, with 16 bases in between. The CDR3 contains 14 residues. Germline loops: CDR1 MNHEY, CDR2 SVGAGI. CDR3 DNA: TGTGCCGGGCGATACAGGGTACCTGGAAACACCATATATTTT. Protein: CAGRYRVPGNTIYF.

V gene TRBV7-2 combines with J gene TRBJ2-7; 9 nucleotides match TRBD1. The CDR3 runs 16 residues. The germline CDR1 and CDR2 sequences are SGHTA and FQGNSA. The V segment lost 6 bases and the J segment 7 bases; nucleotides outside the gene matches: 16. The CDR3 is CASSTTGGTLSLEQYF. DNA for the CDR3: TGTGCCAGCAGTACGACAGGGGGGACTTTATCCCTTGAGCAGTACTTC.

V gene TRBV5-5 combines with J gene TRBJ1-2, with D hard to call. Trimming left V 3 bases short and J 6 bases short, with 18 bases between. This CDR3 spans 15 amino acids. Germline CDR1 is SGHKS and CDR2 is YYEKEE (reference sequence). Written as DNA, the CDR3 is TGTGCCAGCAGCTCGAACCAGCGAGTCTGGGATGGCTACACCTTC. Translation: CASSSNQRVWDGYTF.

The CDR3: CASSLEYRGVMNTEAFF. The CDR3 nucleotides read TGTGCCAGCAGCTTGGAATACAGGGGCGTCATGAACACTGAAGCTTTCTTT. The chain links TRBV5-8 to TRBJ1-1, with TRBD1 matching 7 bases. CDR1 SGHTS and CDR2 YDEGEE come from the germline V gene. This CDR3 has 17 amino acids. V shed 0 bases and J 0 bases; nucleotides not matched to a gene: 8.

The chain joins TRBV2 to TRBJ2-4, with TRBD2 matching over 10 bases. CDR3 length: 13 amino acids. The ends lost 5 bases at V and 6 bases at J; junction bases unmatched: 1. The germline gives CDR1 SNHLY, CDR2 FYNNEI. The chain's CDR3 is CASSSGRGNIQYF. CDR3 sequence (DNA): TGTGCCAGCAGTAGCGGGAGGGGAAACATTCAGTACTTC.

In its sample, this clone was seen once. The chain employs TRBV3-1 (or the pseudogene TRBV3-2) and TRBJ2-7, with TRBD2 identical over 10 bases. The J segment lost 1 base and the V segment lost 4 bases, leaving 16 bases of the junction unmatched. This CDR3 is 19 amino acids long. CDR1 is LGHDT, CDR2 YNNKEL, per germline (reference sequence). CDR3 region: CASSPYLVGASGGSYEQYF. The CDR3 DNA reads TGTGCCAGCAGCCCTTATTTGGTGGGTGCTAGCGGGGGATCCTACGAGCAGTACTTC.

The chain links TRBV29-1 to TRBJ1-1; a weak D match, TRBD1 (5 bases). This CDR3 spans 12 amino acids. Trimming took off 7 bases at V and 6 bases at J, with 15 bases between the two ends. Germline lookup yields CDR1 SQVTM and CDR2 ANQGSEA. CDR3 region: CSALQGYPEAFF. CDR3 in DNA: TGCAGCGCCCTGCAGGGATACCCTGAAGCTTTCTTT.

This sequence joins TRBV5-4 and TRBJ1-4; a possible D gene is TRBD1 (5 bases). The CDR3 is made up of 16 amino acids. Germline loops: CDR1 SGHNT, CDR2 YYREEE (reference sequence). The V and J ends lost 0 bases and 3 bases respectively, with 12 bases between them. In nucleotides, the CDR3 is TGTGCCAGCAGCTTGGATCAGGGCCGAGCTAATGAAAAACTGTTTTTT. Protein product: CASSLDQGRANEKLFF.

In this sample, this clone turned up many times. This sequence joins TRBV11-3 and TRBJ2-2; D remains ambiguous. The germline V gene has CDR1 SGHNT and CDR2 YENEEA. Trimming left V 3 bases short and J 8 bases short, with 13 bases between. The CDR3 is 14 amino acids. The CDR3 loop reads CASSLESGRGELFF. As DNA, the CDR3 is TGTGCCAGCAGCTTGGAATCAGGTCGGGGGGAGCTGTTTTTT.

This clone turned up a few times. CDR3 nucleotide sequence: TGTGCCAGCAGCCCCGTGGGGGGAAGGACTGAAGCTTTCTTT. This sequence encodes CASSPVGGRTEAFF. The chain carries TRBV9 and TRBJ1-1; TRBD1 might be the D (5 bases). The germline V and J ends were trimmed by 4 bases and 5 bases, with 15 bases remaining between them. Per the germline V gene, CDR1 is SGDLS and CDR2 is YYNGEE. The CDR3 totals 14 residues.

The gene calls are TRBV7-8 and TRBJ2-5; TRBD2 aligns across 9 bases. Germline V gives CDR1 SGHVS, CDR2 FQNEAQ. The V gene end was trimmed by 1 base and the J gene end by 4 bases; junction bases not matched to a gene: 7. There are 16 residues in the CDR3. The DNA for the CDR3 is TGTGCCAGCAGCTTAGGTAGCGGGGGTATCCGAGAGACCCAGTACTTC. Translating gives CASSLGSGGIRETQYF.

The chain joins TRBV6-5 to TRBJ1-1, with a tentative D call TRBD1 (5 bases). Germline-derived CDR1 and CDR2 are MNHEY and SVGAGI. The ends were cut back, 7 bases at V and 6 bases at J, with 18 bases in the middle. The CDR3 extends over 14 amino acids. The CDR3 reads CASILMGGRSEAFF. Written as DNA, the CDR3 is TGTGCCAGCATCCTTATGGGGGGAAGGTCTGAAGCTTTCTTT.

J is TRBJ2-3 and V is TRBV5-6, with 11 bases that match TRBD1. CDR1 and CDR2 from the germline V gene are SGHDT and YYEEEE. CDR3 size: 17 residues. Trimming cost V 5 bases and J 0 bases; bases outside gene matches: 8. The CDR3 loop reads CASRRDRGSKSTDTQYF. The CDR3 DNA sequence: TGTGCCAGCAGGCGGGACAGGGGGAGCAAAAGCACAGATACGCAGTATTTT.

In its sample, this clone was seen a few times. The chain links TRBV9 to TRBJ2-7; tentative D call: TRBD2 (6 bases). The CDR3 consists of 15 residues. CDR1 is SGDLS, CDR2 YYNGEE, per germline. Trimming pared 3 bases from V and 0 bases from J, leaving 13 bases between. The CDR3 DNA reads as TGTGCCAGCAGCGCCGGGACTTTTAGCTCCTACGAGCAGTACTTC. Translating it yields CASSAGTFSSYEQYF.

The chain is built from TRBV6-5 and TRBJ1-1, with 7 bases aligning to TRBD1. The length of the CDR3 is 15 residues. Germline V CDR1 and CDR2: MNHEY, SVGAGI. With 5 bases clipped from V and 10 bases from J, the junction kept 16 bases outside the gene matches. The CDR3, as DNA: TGTGCCAGCAGTCCTATGGCTGTGGCAGGGGGAACAGCTTTCTTT. Protein product: CASSPMAVAGGTAFF.

The rearrangement uses TRBV6-2 or TRBV6-3 and TRBJ2-1; 7 bases agree with TRBD1. This CDR3 contains 14 residues. Looked up from germline, CDR1 is MNHEY and CDR2 is SVGEGT. Trimming took 2 bases from V and 3 from J; bases not matched to a gene: 1. CDR3 sequence: CASSYAGGYNEQFF. The DNA of the CDR3 is TGTGCCAGCAGTTACGCAGGGGGCTACAATGAGCAGTTCTTC.

The chain recombines TRBV29-1 with TRBJ1-5, with unresolved D. This CDR3 has 13 residues. V lost 0 bases and J lost 4, with 7 bases in between. Germline CDR1 reads SQVTM; CDR2 reads ANQGSEA. The DNA for the CDR3 is TGCAGCGTTGAAGAGGAGGGAAATCAGCCCCAGCATTTT. It translates to CSVEEEGNQPQHF.

This clone was observed a single time. In DNA, the CDR3 is TGCGCCAGCAGCTTGGGACAGGGGGCCGCGAACACTGAAGCTTTCTTT. Translation: CASSLGQGAANTEAFF. The chain uses TRBV5-1 and TRBJ1-1, with TRBD1 matching over 10 bases. This CDR3 spans 16 amino acids. Germline assignment: CDR1 SGHRS and CDR2 YFSETQ. V was clipped by 0 bases and J by 1 base; unmatched bases: 3.